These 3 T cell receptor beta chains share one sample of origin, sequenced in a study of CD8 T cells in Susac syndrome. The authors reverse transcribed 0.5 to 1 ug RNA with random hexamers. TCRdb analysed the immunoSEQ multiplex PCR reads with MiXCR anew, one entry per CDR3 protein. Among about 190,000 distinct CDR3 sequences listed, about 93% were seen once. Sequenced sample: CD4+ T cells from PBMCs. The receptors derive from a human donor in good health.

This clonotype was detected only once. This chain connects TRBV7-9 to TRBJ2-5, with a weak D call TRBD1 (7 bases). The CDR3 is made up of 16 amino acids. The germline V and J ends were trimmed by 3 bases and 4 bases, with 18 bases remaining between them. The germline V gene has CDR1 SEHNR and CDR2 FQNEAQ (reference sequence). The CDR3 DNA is TGTGCCAGCAGCTTTAAGGTGACGCAGGGGGGAGAGACCCAGTACTTC. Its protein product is CASSFKVTQGGETQYF.

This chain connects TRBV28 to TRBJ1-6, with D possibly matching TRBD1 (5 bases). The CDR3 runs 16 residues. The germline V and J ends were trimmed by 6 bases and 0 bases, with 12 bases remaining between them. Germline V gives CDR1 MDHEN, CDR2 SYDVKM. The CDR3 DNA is TGTGCCAGCAGCCGGGACTCCAGCTCCTATAATTCACCCCTCCACTTT. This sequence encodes CASSRDSSSYNSPLHF.

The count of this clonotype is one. CDR3 loop: CASRGLTGTGVSDTQYF. The DNA for the CDR3 is TGCGCCAGCAGGGGTTTAACCGGGACAGGGGTATCAGATACGCAGTATTTT. V is TRBV5-1 and J is TRBJ2-3, with TRBD1 matching over 10 bases. CDR3 size: 17 residues. Germline loops: CDR1 SGHRS, CDR2 YFSETQ. The V and J ends lost 5 bases and 4 bases, in that order; junction bases with no gene match: 13.